What follows is one T cell receptor beta chain and its context. The data originate from a study of blood T cell repertoires in COVID-19. On the study more broadly: PBMCs, B-cell-depleted T cells, or T cells provided the cDNA or gDNA that made up the material.

CDR1 and CDR2 (germline): SGHRS, YFSETQ. This CDR3 is 16 amino acids long. V was pared by 4 bases and J by 6 bases, with 8 bases of the junction left unmatched. Cohort allocation depended upon clinical history that participants reported. Produced via immunoSEQ multiplex PCR; TCRdb's table is partial and in-frame only. The sample gives 290,000 or so clones, over 75% of which show up once; 1% to 1.3% is in the top ten. The rearrangement uses TRBV5-1 and TRBJ1-4; 11 nucleotides agree with TRBD1. Sequencing input: PBMCs or T cells enriched from blood (not recorded which). The TCR sequence derives from a woman aged 30 to 39 who had recovered from COVID-19. CDR3 in amino acids: CASSETGTGGHEKLFF. The CDR3 region has the DNA TGCGCCAGCAGCGAAACTGGGACAGGGGGACATGAAAAACTGTTTTTT.